This T cell receptor beta chain was captured in a study of CD8+CD57+ T cells in acquired aplastic anemia. The junction had 7 bases not matched to a gene; V was cut back by 6 bases and J by 4 bases. This CDR3 contains 13 residues. Germline V gene lookup returns CDR1 SQVTM and CDR2 ANQGSEA. The template for TCR beta VDJ and CDR3 sequence profiling was genomic DNA. TCRdb recomputed calls from the reads with MiXCR, one row per CDR3 protein. The repertoire holds a few hundred thousand distinct CDR3 sequences, 61% seen once, with around 32% in the top ten. The clonotype comes from a human donor in good health. The V gene is TRBV29-1, the J gene TRBJ1-2, with 8 bases identical to TRBD1. The specimen was sorted CD4+, CD8+, or CD8+CD57+ T cells (not recorded which) from PBMCs. The CDR3 loop reads CSVAPDRGYGYTF. CDR3 nucleotides: TGCAGCGTCGCACCCGACAGGGGCTATGGCTACACCTTC.